This T cell receptor beta chain was documented in a study of blood T cells in healthy people across ages. The V end was cut by 0 bases, the J end by 6 bases, with 16 bases between. The CDR3 runs to 16 residues. Germline values: CDR1 LGHDT, CDR2 YNNKEL (reference sequence). Alongside a J-beta primer mix, a sample-barcoded 5' primer served in a second PCR lasting about 7 to 11 cycles. Each CDR3 protein is one row after TCRdb ran MiXCR on the 5' RACE reads. The data contain about a million distinct CDR3 sequences, under 50% of them singletons. Source material: blood. V gene TRBV3-1 combines with J gene TRBJ2-3; maybe TRBD1 (6 bases). This TCR derives from a man in his thirties or forties in good health. Here the CDR3 reads CASSQDRDILGDTQYF. The CDR3 DNA sequence: TGTGCCAGCAGCCAAGATAGGGACATCCTCGGGGATACGCAGTATTTT.